The T cell receptor beta chain under discussion was sequenced for a study of early T cells in non-severe SARS-CoV-2 infection. Overall study results and limits: There was a bias toward anti-spike CD8 responses in VDJdb matching, which missed private and CD4 specificities.

Unique molecular identifiers were added to individual cDNA molecules. TCRdb redid the calling of the 5' RACE reads with MiXCR, one entry per CDR3 protein. The table lists about 64,000 distinct CDR3 sequences, over 4% of them singletons. This CDR3 is 15 amino acids long. The germline gives CDR1 DFQATT, CDR2 SNEGSKA (reference sequence). After removal of 6 bases from V and 4 bases from J, the junction contained 14 bases not matched to a gene. This clonotype was observed at least ten times. What it binds is unknown. The source of this sequence is an adult who was a healthcare worker with PCR-confirmed SARS-CoV-2 infection or an uninfected control (not recorded which). The chain links TRBV20-1 to TRBJ2-7, with 8 bases fitting TRBD2. The sample was whole blood. The CDR3 nucleotides read TGCAGTGCCCTCCGGGGAACAGCGGGGGAATACGAGCAGTACTTC. Translation gives CSALRGTAGEYEQYF.